This T cell receptor (beta chain) is from a study of early T cells in non-severe SARS-CoV-2 infection. Study in general: Sequencing used unsorted whole-blood bulk RNA, so chains lack pairing.

This clonotype was seen repeatedly, ten times or more. cDNA molecules, individually, were tagged with unique molecular identifiers. MiXCR, run by TCRdb on the 5' RACE reads, gives a single entry per CDR3 protein. The sample has about 45,000 distinct CDR3 sequences; 9.5% to 13% are singletons. The CDR3 length is 13 residues. The V end lost 1 base, the J end lost 11 bases, and 13 bases lay between the germline ends. Germline lookup yields CDR1 SGHRS and CDR2 YFSETQ. This sequence joins TRBV5-1 and TRBJ2-1; no reliable D call. The sequencing input was whole blood. The source is an adult who was a healthcare worker with PCR-confirmed SARS-CoV-2 infection or an uninfected control (not recorded which). The CDR3 DNA follows: TGCGCCAGCAGCTTGTTTGTCGGTGGGCAGCAGTTCTTC. Translating gives CASSLFVGGQQFF.